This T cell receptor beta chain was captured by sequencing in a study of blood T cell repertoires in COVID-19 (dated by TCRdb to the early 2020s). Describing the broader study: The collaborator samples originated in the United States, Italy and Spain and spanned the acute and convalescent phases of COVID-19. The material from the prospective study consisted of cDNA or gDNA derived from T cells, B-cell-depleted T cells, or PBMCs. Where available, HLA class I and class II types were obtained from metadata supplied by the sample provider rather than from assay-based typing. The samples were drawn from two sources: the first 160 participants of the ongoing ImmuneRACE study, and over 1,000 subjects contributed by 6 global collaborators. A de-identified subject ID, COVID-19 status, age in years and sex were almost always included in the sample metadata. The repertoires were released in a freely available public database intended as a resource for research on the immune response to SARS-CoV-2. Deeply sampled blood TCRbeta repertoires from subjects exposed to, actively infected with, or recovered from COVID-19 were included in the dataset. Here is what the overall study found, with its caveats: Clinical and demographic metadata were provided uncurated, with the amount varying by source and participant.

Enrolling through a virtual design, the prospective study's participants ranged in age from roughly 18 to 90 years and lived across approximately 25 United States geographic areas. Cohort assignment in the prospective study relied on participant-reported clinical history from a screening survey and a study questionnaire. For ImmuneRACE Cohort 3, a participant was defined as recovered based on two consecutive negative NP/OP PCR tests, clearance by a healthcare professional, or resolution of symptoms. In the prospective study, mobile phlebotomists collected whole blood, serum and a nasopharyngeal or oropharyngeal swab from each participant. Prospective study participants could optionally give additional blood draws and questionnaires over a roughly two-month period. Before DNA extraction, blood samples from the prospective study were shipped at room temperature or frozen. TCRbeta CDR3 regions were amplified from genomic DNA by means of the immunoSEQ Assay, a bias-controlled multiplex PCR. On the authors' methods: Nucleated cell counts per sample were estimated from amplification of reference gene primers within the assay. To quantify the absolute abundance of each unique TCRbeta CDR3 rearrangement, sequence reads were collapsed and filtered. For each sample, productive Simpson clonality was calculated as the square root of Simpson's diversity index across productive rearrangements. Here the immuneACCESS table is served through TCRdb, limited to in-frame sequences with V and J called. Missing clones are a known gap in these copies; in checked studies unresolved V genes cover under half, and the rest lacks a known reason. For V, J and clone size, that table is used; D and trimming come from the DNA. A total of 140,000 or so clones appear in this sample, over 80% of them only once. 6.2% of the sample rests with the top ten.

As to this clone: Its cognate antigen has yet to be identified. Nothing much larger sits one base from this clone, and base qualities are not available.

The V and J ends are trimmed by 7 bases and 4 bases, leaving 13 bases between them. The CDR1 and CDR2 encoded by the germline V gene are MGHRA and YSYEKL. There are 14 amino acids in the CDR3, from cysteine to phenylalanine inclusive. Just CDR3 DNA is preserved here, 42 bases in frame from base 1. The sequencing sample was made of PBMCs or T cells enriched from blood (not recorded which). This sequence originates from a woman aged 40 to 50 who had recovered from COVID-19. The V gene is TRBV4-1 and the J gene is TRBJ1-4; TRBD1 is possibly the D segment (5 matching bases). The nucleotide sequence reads TGCGCCAGCACCGGGGGGGGATATAATGAAAAACTGTTTTTT. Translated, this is CASTGGGYNEKLFF.